This TCR beta chain emerged from a study of cytomegalovirus exposure and HLA in healthy donors. The PCR contained 60 Vbeta and 13 Jbeta primers. Only in-frame clones appear in the TCRdb table, and some are missing; sequencing was by immunoSEQ multiplex PCR. This sample has approximately 120,000 clones, with around 75% found just once. This sequence originates from a man younger than 45 in good health and CMV-seronegative. Material for sequencing was PBMCs.

The CDR3, as DNA: TGTGCCACCAGCATTCTGTCGGTGAACACTGAAGCTTTCTTT. Translated: CATSILSVNTEAFF. The V call is TRBV15, the J call TRBJ1-1; D ambiguous. Germline V gives CDR1 LNHNV, CDR2 YYDKDF (reference sequence). Trimming took off 4 bases at V and 0 bases at J, with 9 bases between the two ends. CDR3 length: 14 residues. The variable domain in full, completed from reference TRBV15 and TRBJ1-1, reads DAMVIQNPRYQVTQFGKPVTLSCSQTLNHNVMYWYQQKSSQAPKLLFHYYDKDFNNEADTPDNFQSRRPNTSFCFLDIRSPGLGDTAMYLCATSILSVNTEAFFGQGTRLTVV.